These 5 T cell receptor beta chains originate from one sample sequenced in a study of blood T cells in healthy people across ages. Sample-barcoded 5' priming and a J-beta primer mix drove a second PCR of 7 to 11 cycles. TCRdb reprocessed the 5' RACE reads via MiXCR and lists one record per CDR3 protein. The sample has approximately 680,000 distinct CDR3 sequences; roughly 30% are singletons. The sample was blood. The receptors shown here come from a woman older than 75 in good health.

This clonotype was seen many times. The chain carries TRBV9 and TRBJ2-7; 10 nucleotides line up with TRBD1. In germline, CDR1 is SGDLS, CDR2 YYNGEE. CDR3 length equals 14 residues. V gave up 4 bases and J gave up 3 bases; unmatched junction bases: 4. CDR3 bases: TGTGCCAGCAGCCCCCGGGACAGGGGCTACGAGCAGTACTTC. As protein: CASSPRDRGYEQYF.

There are many counts of this clonotype. The CDR3 reads CSARSQGLGDTQYF. The DNA of the CDR3 is TGCAGTGCTAGATCCCAGGGTTTGGGAGATACGCAGTATTTT. The chain uses TRBV20-1 and TRBJ2-3; D perhaps matches TRBD1 (5 bases). Deletions cut 2 bases from V and 5 bases from J, with 14 bases between. Germline assignment: CDR1 DFQATT and CDR2 SNEGSKA (reference sequence). The CDR3 contains 14 residues.

This clonotype appeared many times. The genes are TRBV15 and TRBJ2-2; D might be TRBD1 or TRBD2, each matching 5 bases. Looked up from germline, CDR1 is LNHNV and CDR2 is YYDKDF (reference sequence). With 0 bases removed from V and 2 bases from J, the gap between germline ends came to 13 bases. The CDR3 length is 17 residues. CDR3 DNA: TGTGCCACCAGCAGAGATTTGTTGGGGGATAACACCGGGGAGCTGTTTTTT. Translated, it gives CATSRDLLGDNTGELFF.

The gene calls are TRBV30 and TRBJ1-1; D unresolved. Germline V lookup: CDR1 GTSNPN, CDR2 SVGIG (reference sequence). V was trimmed by 2 bases and J by 2 bases, leaving 12 bases between them. The CDR3 has 14 residues. The CDR3 DNA sequence: TGTGCCTGGAGTTCTCTGGTACCTAACACTGAAGCTTTCTTT. Its translation is CAWSSLVPNTEAFF. Full variable domain (remainder filled in from reference TRBV30 and TRBJ1-1): SQTIHQWPATLVQPVGSPLSLECTVEGTSNPNLYWYRQAAGRGLQLLFYSVGIGQISSEVPQNLSASRPQDRQFILSSKKLLLSDSGFYLCAWSSLVPNTEAFFGQGTRLTVV.

This clonotype was counted ten times or more. The chain has TRBV20-1 and TRBJ1-2; maybe TRBD1 (5 bases). CDR3 length equals 17 residues. Germline V gene sequence: CDR1 DFQATT, CDR2 SNEGSKA (reference sequence). V was shortened by 3 bases and J by 4 bases, with 24 bases between the two germline ends. As DNA, the CDR3 is TGCAGTGCTAGCCGTGGGACGAAACTGGACATCACCTATGGCTACACCTTC. This codes for CSASRGTKLDITYGYTF.